The sequence of this T cell receptor (beta chain) was determined in a study of blood T cell repertoires in COVID-19. Germline values: CDR1 MNHEY, CDR2 SMNVEV (reference sequence). V lost 5 bases and J 8 bases, leaving 10 bases between the germline ends. CDR3 size: 13 residues. Using immunoSEQ multiplex PCR, the repertoire was profiled, and TCRdb retains in-frame clones only, with some absent. The table records roughly 140,000 clones, around four fifths of them present only once. The V and J genes are TRBV27 and TRBJ1-6; a possible D gene is TRBD1 (6 bases). The receptor was derived from a woman aged 40 to 49 who had recovered from COVID-19. Input material: PBMCs or T cells enriched from blood (not recorded which). The CDR3 spells CASSPYRDSPLHF. DNA of the CDR3: TGTGCCAGCAGTCCCTACAGGGATTCACCCCTCCACTTT.